The T cell receptor beta chain described here comes from a study of graft-versus-host responses after intestinal transplantation. General study findings and limits: Maximum circulating GvH clone levels tracked with early post-transplant HvG decreases. GvH clones detected in recipient marrow included some appearing first in ileum or blood.

This table comes from immunoSEQ multiplex PCR, and its TCRdb copy is limited to in-frame clones, with some not included. The sample holds about 24,000 clones, around 85% seen once. Germline CDR1 SGDLS, CDR2 YYNGEE. V trimming: 0 bases; J trimming: 0 bases; junction bases outside the gene matches: 2. The CDR3 has 16 amino acids. Comments on this clone: Its target is not known.

This sequence was found in a human patient who received an intestinal transplant, so some T cells may come from the graft donor. The input for sequencing was PBMCs, taken approximately 450 days after intestinal transplant. The chain combines TRBV9 with TRBJ1-3; 8 bases are a match to TRBD1. Here the CDR3 DNA reads TGTGCCAGCAGCGTAGGGACAGGGCACTCTGGAAACACCATATATTTT. It translates to CASSVGTGHSGNTIYF. Using reference TRBV9 and TRBJ1-3 for the parts outside the CDR3, the full variable domain is DSGVTQTPKHLITATGQRVTLRCSPRSGDLSVYWYQQSLDQGLQFLIQYYNGEERAKGNILERFSAQQFPDLHSELNLSSLELGDSALYFCASSVGTGHSGNTIYFGEGSWLTVV.